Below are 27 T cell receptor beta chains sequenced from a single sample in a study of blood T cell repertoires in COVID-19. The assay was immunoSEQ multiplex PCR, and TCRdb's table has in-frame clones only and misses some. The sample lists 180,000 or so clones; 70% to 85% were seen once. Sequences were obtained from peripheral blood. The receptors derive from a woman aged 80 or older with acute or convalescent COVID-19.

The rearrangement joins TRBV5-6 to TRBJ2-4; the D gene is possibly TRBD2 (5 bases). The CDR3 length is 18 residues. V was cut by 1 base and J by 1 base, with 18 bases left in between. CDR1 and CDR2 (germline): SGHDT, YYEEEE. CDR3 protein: CASSLLAGEIRAKNIQYF. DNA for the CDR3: TGTGCCAGCAGCTTGTTGGCCGGGGAAATAAGGGCCAAAAACATTCAGTACTTC.

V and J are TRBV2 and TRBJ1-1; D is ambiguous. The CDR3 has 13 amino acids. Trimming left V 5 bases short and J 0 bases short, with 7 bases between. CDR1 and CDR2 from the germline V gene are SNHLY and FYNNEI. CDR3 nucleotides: TGTGCCAGCAGTACCAGCGTGAACACTGAAGCTTTCTTT. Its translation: CASSTSVNTEAFF.

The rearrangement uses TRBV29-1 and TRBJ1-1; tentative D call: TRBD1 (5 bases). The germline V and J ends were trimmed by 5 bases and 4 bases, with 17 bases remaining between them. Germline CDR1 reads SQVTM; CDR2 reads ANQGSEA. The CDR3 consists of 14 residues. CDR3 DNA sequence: TGCAGCGTTTCCCGGGGGGGGGACGCCACTGAAGCTTTCTTT. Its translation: CSVSRGGDATEAFF.

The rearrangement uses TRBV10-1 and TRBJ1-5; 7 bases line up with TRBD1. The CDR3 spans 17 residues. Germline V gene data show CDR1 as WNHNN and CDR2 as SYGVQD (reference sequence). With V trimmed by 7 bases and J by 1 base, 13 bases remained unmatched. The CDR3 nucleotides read TGCGCCAGCAAAATACCTAGGGGGCACGGGAGCAATCAGCCCCAGCATTTT. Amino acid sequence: CASKIPRGHGSNQPQHF.

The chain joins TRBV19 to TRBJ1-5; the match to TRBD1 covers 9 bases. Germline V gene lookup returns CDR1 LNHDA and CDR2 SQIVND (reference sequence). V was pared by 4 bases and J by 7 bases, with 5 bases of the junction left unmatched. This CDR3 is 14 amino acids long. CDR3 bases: TGTGCCAGTAGTACCACAGGGGGCGAACAGCCCCAGCATTTT. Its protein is CASSTTGGEQPQHF.

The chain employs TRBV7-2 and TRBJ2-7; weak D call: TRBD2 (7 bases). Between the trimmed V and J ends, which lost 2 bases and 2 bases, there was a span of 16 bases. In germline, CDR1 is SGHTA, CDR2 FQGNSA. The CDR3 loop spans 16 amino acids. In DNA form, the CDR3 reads TGTGCCAGCAGCTTAACGGCGGGGGCGATCCCCTACGAGCAGTACTTC. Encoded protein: CASSLTAGAIPYEQYF. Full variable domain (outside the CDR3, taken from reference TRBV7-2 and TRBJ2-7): GAGVSQSPSNKVTEKGKDVELRCDPISGHTALYWYRQSLGQGLEFLIYFQGNSAPDKSGLPSDRFSAERTGGSVSTLTIQRTQQEDSAVYLCASSLTAGAIPYEQYFGPGTRLTVT.

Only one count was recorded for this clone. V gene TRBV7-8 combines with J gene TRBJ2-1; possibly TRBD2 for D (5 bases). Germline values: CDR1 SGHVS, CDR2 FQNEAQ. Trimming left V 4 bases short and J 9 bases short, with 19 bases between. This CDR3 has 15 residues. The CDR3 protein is CASSSMRAPHGEQFF. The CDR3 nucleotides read TGTGCCAGCAGCTCCATGAGGGCTCCACATGGTGAGCAGTTCTTC.

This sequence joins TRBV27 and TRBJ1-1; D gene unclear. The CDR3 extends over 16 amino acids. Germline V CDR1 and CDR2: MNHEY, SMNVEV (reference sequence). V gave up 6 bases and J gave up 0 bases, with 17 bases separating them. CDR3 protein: CASRLITASMNTEAFF. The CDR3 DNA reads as TGTGCCAGCAGACTCATAACAGCTTCCATGAACACTGAAGCTTTCTTT.

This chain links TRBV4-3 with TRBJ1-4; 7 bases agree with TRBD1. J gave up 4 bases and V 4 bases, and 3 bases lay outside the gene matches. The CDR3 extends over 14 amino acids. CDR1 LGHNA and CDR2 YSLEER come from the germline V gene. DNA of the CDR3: TGCGCCAGCAGCCGAGACAGGGTTAATGAAAAACTGTTTTTT. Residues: CASSRDRVNEKLFF.

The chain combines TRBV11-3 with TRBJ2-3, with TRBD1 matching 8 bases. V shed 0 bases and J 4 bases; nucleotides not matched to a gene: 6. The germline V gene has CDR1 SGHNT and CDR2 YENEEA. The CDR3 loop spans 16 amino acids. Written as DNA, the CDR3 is TGTGCCAGCAGCTTAGATAGGCCAGGGGGCCCAGATACGCAGTATTTT. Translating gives CASSLDRPGGPDTQYF.

The CDR3 region has the DNA TGTGCCAGTAGTATTCCCCGATCGGCCCAGCATTTT. This encodes CASSIPRSAQHF. The chain recombines TRBV19 with TRBJ1-5, with unresolved D. The CDR3 consists of 12 residues. The ends were cut back, 3 bases at V and 11 bases at J, with 11 bases in the middle. CDR1 and CDR2 from the germline V gene are LNHDA and SQIVND (reference sequence).

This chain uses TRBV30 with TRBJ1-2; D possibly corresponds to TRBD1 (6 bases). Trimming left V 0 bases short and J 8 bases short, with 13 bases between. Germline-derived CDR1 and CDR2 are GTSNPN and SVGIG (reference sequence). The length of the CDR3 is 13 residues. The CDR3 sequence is CAWSVPRGRGYTF. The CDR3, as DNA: TGTGCCTGGAGTGTACCCAGGGGTAGAGGCTACACCTTC.

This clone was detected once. CDR3 DNA: TGTGCCAGCAGCCCGCCGCCGGTCACTGAAGCTTTCTTT. As protein: CASSPPPVTEAFF. V usage is TRBV14 and J usage is TRBJ1-1; D uncertain. V lost 4 bases and J lost 4, with 10 bases in between. Germline V gene sequence: CDR1 SGHDN, CDR2 FVKESK. The CDR3 consists of 13 residues.

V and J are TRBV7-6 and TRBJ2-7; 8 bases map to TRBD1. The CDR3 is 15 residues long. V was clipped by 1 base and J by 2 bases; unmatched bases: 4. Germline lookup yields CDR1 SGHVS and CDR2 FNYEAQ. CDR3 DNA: TGTGCCAGCAGCTTAGGGACAGGGCTGACCTACGAGCAGTACTTC. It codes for CASSLGTGLTYEQYF.

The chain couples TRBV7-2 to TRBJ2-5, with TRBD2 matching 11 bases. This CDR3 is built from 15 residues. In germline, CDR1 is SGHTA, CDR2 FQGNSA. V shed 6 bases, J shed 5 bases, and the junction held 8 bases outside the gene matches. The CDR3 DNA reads TGTGCCAGCAGACCGAGGCGGACTAGCGGGGAGACCCAGTACTTC. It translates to CASRPRRTSGETQYF.

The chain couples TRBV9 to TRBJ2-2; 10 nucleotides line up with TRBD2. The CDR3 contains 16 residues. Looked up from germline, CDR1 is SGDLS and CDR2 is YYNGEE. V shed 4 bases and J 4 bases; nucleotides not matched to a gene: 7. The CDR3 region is CASSSSGGIITGELFF. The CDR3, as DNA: TGTGCCAGCAGCTCTAGCGGGGGTATAATCACCGGGGAGCTGTTTTTT.

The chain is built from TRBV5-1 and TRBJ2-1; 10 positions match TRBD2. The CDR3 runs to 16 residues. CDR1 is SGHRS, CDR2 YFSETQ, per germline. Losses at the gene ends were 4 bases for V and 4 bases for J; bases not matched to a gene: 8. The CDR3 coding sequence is TGCGCCAGCAGCCGGCTTACTAGCGGGGCATACAATGAGCAGTTCTTC. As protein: CASSRLTSGAYNEQFF.

The CDR3 DNA sequence: TGCGCCAGCAGCTTGGCCTCCGGGACAGATATCTCCTACGAGCAGTACTTC. This sequence encodes CASSLASGTDISYEQYF. This chain connects TRBV5-1 to TRBJ2-7, with 7 bases identical to TRBD1. V gave up 0 bases and J gave up 0 bases; unmatched junction bases: 9. This CDR3 region has 17 residues. Germline V lookup: CDR1 SGHRS, CDR2 YFSETQ.

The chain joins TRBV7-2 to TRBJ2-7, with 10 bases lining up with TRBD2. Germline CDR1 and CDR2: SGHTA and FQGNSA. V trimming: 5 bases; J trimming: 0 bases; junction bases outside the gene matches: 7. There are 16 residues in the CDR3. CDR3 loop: CASSIWTSGNSYEQYF. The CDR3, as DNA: TGTGCCAGCAGCATCTGGACTAGCGGAAACTCCTACGAGCAGTACTTC.

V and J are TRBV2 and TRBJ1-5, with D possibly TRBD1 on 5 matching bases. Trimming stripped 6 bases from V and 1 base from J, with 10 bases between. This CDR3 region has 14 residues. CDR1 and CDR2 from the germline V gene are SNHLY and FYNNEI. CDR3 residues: CASSRDFSNQPQHF. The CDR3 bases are TGTGCCAGCAGCCGGGACTTCAGCAATCAGCCCCAGCATTTT.

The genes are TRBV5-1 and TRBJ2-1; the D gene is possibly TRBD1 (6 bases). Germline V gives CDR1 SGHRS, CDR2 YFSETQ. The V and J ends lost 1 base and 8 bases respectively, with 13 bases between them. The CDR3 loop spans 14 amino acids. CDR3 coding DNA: TGCGCCAGCAGCTTGCCAGGGGACGGCGATGAGCAGTTCTTC. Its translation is CASSLPGDGDEQFF.

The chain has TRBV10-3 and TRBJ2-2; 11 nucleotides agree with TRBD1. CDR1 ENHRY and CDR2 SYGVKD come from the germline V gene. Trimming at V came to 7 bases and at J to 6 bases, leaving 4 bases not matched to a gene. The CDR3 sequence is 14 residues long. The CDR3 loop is CAIKGTGGPGELFF. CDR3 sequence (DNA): TGTGCCATCAAGGGGACAGGGGGGCCCGGGGAGCTGTTTTTT.

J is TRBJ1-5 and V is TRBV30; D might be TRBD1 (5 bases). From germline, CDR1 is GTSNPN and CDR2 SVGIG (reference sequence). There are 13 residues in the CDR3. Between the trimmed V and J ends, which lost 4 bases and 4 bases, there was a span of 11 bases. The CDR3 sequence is CAWTVGGNQPQHF. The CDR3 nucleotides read TGTGCCTGGACAGTCGGGGGTAATCAGCCCCAGCATTTT. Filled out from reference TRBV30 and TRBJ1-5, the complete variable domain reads SQTIHQWPATLVQPVGSPLSLECTVEGTSNPNLYWYRQAAGRGLQLLFYSVGIGQISSEVPQNLSASRPQDRQFILSSKKLLLSDSGFYLCAWTVGGNQPQHFGDGTRLSIL.

CDR3 sequence reads: CASSYLGGGGEQYF. The CDR3 DNA reads TGTGCCAGCAGCTACCTCGGGGGGGGAGGCGAGCAGTACTTC. The rearrangement joins TRBV6-5 to TRBJ2-7; TRBD2 aligns across 8 bases. Germline V gene lookup returns CDR1 MNHEY and CDR2 SVGAGI. V shed 6 bases and J 6 bases; nucleotides not matched to a gene: 10. This CDR3 is 14 amino acids long.

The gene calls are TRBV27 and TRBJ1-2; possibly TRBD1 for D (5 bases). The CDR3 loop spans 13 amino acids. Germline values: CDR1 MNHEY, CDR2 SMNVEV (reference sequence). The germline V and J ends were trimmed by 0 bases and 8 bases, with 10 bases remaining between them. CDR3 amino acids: CASSLSGGNGYTF. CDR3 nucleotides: TGTGCCAGCAGTTTATCCGGGGGGAACGGCTACACCTTC.

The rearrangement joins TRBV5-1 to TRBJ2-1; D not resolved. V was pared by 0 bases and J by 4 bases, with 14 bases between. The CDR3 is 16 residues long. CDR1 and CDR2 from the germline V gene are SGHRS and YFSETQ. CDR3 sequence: CASSLVLTAGYNEQFF. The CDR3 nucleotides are TGCGCCAGCAGCTTGGTTCTCACGGCAGGATACAATGAGCAGTTCTTC.

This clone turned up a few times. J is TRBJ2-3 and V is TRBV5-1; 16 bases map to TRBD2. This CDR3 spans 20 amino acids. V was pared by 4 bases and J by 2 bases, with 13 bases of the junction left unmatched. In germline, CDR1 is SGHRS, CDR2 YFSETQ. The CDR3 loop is CASSIKAGTSGGAVTDTQYF. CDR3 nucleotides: TGCGCCAGCAGCATCAAAGCCGGGACTAGCGGGGGGGCCGTCACAGATACGCAGTATTTT.